This T cell receptor (beta chain) was sequenced during a study of T cells in Graves' hyperthyroidism and ophthalmopathy. Study-level findings and limits: Researchers found most expanded thyroid clonotypes above 0.001 in blood as well. Ophthalmopathy was identified by the model a median around 6.9 months ahead of onset.

Germline V gene sequence: CDR1 SGHTA, CDR2 FQGNSA. V gave up 4 bases and J gave up 3 bases, with 13 bases separating them. The length of the CDR3 is 15 residues. Exclusion criteria comprised uncontrolled infection, other autoimmune disease, pregnancy or lactation. It was RNA transcripts that yielded the amplified TCR beta CDR3 regions. HTBI primers drove first-round RT-PCR of the TCR CDR3. TCRdb reprocessed the multiplex PCR reads with MiXCR, giving one entry per CDR3 protein. The sample comprises a few hundred thousand distinct CDR3 sequences, about a sixth of which are singletons, and under 3.5% rests with the top ten. Many counts were recorded for this clonotype. Its antigen is not known.

The chain couples TRBV7-2 to TRBJ1-5; possibly TRBD1 for D (6 bases). Material for sequencing was blood. This clonotype was sampled from a woman aged 40 to 50 with Graves' ophthalmopathy. The CDR3 DNA follows: TGTGCCAGCAGCTCGGGACACGCGATCAATCAGCCCCAGCATTTT. It codes for CASSSGHAINQPQHF.